This T cell receptor (beta chain) emerged from a study of shared clonotypes between healthy human individuals. Only one count was recorded for this clone. Its antigen is undetermined. Study-level results: In the sorted subsets, rarefaction showed sequencing was incomplete despite large depth.

Trimming took 2 bases from V and 9 from J, leaving 14 bases between them. From germline, CDR1 is SGHNT and CDR2 YYREEE (reference sequence). The CDR3 consists of 13 residues. As defined, naive CD8 cells were CD45RO-negative and positively selected for CCR7, with terminally differentiated effector memory CD45RA+ cells excluded. Profiled with immunoSEQ multiplex PCR; TCRdb holds only in-frame clones, not every one. The sample comprises approximately 590,000 clones, less than 97% of which are singletons, and 0.11% rests with the top ten. Sequenced material: naive CD8+ T cells sorted from blood. This sequence originates from a woman aged 30 to 39 in good health. This sequence joins TRBV5-4 and TRBJ2-5, with D perhaps TRBD2 (5 bases). The CDR3 loop reads CASSLSEEEAQYF. CDR3 DNA: TGTGCCAGCAGCTTATCAGAGGAGGAGGCCCAGTACTTC.